One sample yielded the 19 T cell receptor beta chains listed below, sequenced in a study of blood T cell repertoires in COVID-19. Method: immunoSEQ multiplex PCR; TCRdb's copy keeps in-frame clones and lacks some. The sample lists about 77,000 clones; more than 80% were seen once. Material for sequencing was peripheral blood. The source of these receptors is a woman aged 70-85 years with acute or convalescent COVID-19.

This sequence joins TRBV5-1 and TRBJ2-4, with 10 bases fitting TRBD2. Losses at the gene ends were 3 bases for V and 9 bases for J; bases not matched to a gene: 6. Germline lookup yields CDR1 SGHRS and CDR2 YFSETQ. This CDR3 is 14 amino acids long. This CDR3 reads CASSSGLAIGIQYF. The CDR3 region has the DNA TGCGCCAGCAGCTCGGGACTAGCGATAGGCATTCAGTACTTC.

The genes are TRBV6-5 and TRBJ1-5; tentative D call: TRBD1 (6 bases). Germline CDR1 reads MNHEY; CDR2 reads SVGAGI. The CDR3 loop spans 15 amino acids. V was clipped by 5 bases and J by 0 bases, with 11 bases between them. CDR3 sequence: CASSRTRGSNQPQHF. DNA of the CDR3: TGTGCCAGCAGTCGTACCAGGGGTAGCAATCAGCCCCAGCATTTT.

In DNA, the CDR3 is TGTGCCAGCAGCCAGTCTTCCTTTACGGCCAGCGGACCAAGCTACGAGCAGTACTTC. Translating gives CASSQSSFTASGPSYEQYF. This chain links TRBV14 with TRBJ2-7; possible D gene TRBD2, 5 bases. Trimming removed 3 bases from V and 3 bases from J, with 27 bases in between. This CDR3 has 19 amino acids. The germline CDR1 and CDR2 sequences are SGHDN and FVKESK.

The rearrangement links TRBV7-7 to TRBJ2-2, with TRBD2 identical over 8 bases. The germline gives CDR1 SSHAT, CDR2 FNYEAQ (reference sequence). This CDR3 contains 15 residues. J was trimmed by 6 bases and V by 4 bases; bases with no gene match: 7. DNA of the CDR3: TGTGCCAGCAGCTCCAGCGGGGGTGGCGCCGGGGAGCTGTTTTTT. As protein: CASSSSGGGAGELFF.

This chain uses TRBV18 with TRBJ1-5; TRBD1 matches 8 bases. The CDR3 extends over 13 amino acids. In germline, CDR1 is KGHSH, CDR2 LQKENI. After removal of 5 bases from V and 7 bases from J, the junction contained 4 bases not matched to a gene. CDR3 region: CASSDRGRQPQHF. The CDR3 bases are TGTGCCAGCTCAGACAGGGGTAGGCAGCCCCAGCATTTT.

The chain combines TRBV6-5 with TRBJ2-7; D perhaps matches TRBD1 (6 bases). The V gene lost 5 bases and the J gene lost 2 bases, with 13 bases spanning the gap. Germline V gives CDR1 MNHEY, CDR2 SVGAGI. The CDR3 loop spans 14 amino acids. CDR3: CASSPTTGPYEQYF. Here the CDR3 DNA reads TGTGCCAGCAGTCCTACGACAGGTCCCTACGAGCAGTACTTC.

There are a few counts of this clone. The CDR3 DNA reads as TGTGCCAGCAGCTTGTGGGGACTGCGGACTGAAGCTTTCTTT. Its protein is CASSLWGLRTEAFF. J is TRBJ1-1 and V is TRBV13, with D perhaps TRBD1 (5 bases). The germline V gene encodes CDR1 PRHDT and CDR2 FYEKMQ (reference sequence). The CDR3 has 14 amino acids. V was cut by 3 bases and J by 5 bases, with 13 bases left in between.

The chain combines TRBV7-2 with TRBJ2-7; D is perhaps TRBD2 (6 bases). This CDR3 spans 15 amino acids. With 6 bases removed from V and 1 base from J, the gap between germline ends came to 16 bases. In germline, CDR1 is SGHTA, CDR2 FQGNSA. Written as DNA, the CDR3 is TGTGCCAGCAGTCTCTCCCGGGGGAGGTCCTACGAGCAGTACTTC. Its translation is CASSLSRGRSYEQYF.

The chain carries TRBV4-3 and TRBJ2-7; tentatively, D is TRBD1 (5 bases). Germline-derived CDR1 and CDR2 are LGHNA and YSLEER. This CDR3 contains 15 residues. V was pared by 2 bases and J by 5 bases, with 16 bases between. The CDR3 DNA follows: TGCGCCAGCAGCCAACAATCCCAGGGATCCCACGAGCAGTACTTC. Its translation: CASSQQSQGSHEQYF.

This clone was counted once. The chain recombines TRBV7-2 with TRBJ1-2; TRBD1 agrees at 9 bases. Germline V gives CDR1 SGHTA, CDR2 FQGNSA. V gave up 3 bases and J gave up 7 bases; unmatched junction bases: 12. The length of the CDR3 is 16 residues. The CDR3 spells CASSFTERQGGSGYTF. The CDR3 DNA sequence: TGTGCCAGCAGCTTTACAGAGAGACAGGGGGGATCTGGCTACACCTTC.

The CDR3: CASSQRGTTNYGYTF. As DNA, the CDR3 is TGTGCCAGTAGCCAGCGTGGGACAACTAACTATGGCTACACCTTC. This chain joins TRBV19 and TRBJ1-2, with D perhaps matching TRBD1 (6 bases). Trimming removed 6 bases at V and 0 bases at J, with 14 bases between. Germline V gives CDR1 LNHDA, CDR2 SQIVND (reference sequence). This CDR3 has 15 residues.

The V gene is TRBV7-2, the J gene TRBJ1-3, with 11 bases that match TRBD1. The CDR3 runs to 19 residues. Unmatched junction bases numbered 12, after V lost 5 bases and J lost 0 bases. Germline CDR1 and CDR2: SGHTA and FQGNSA. The CDR3 region is CASSLQDRGRSNSGNTIYF. The CDR3 DNA reads TGTGCCAGCAGCCTACAGGACAGGGGGCGATCAAACTCTGGAAACACCATATATTTT.

V usage is TRBV6-5 and J usage is TRBJ2-5; no definite D call. Germline CDR1 MNHEY, CDR2 SVGAGI. Trimming shortened V by 0 bases and J by 3 bases, and 5 bases separated the two germline ends. The CDR3 totals 13 residues. The CDR3, as DNA: TGTGCCAGCAGTTACTCCCCCGAAGAGACCCAGTACTTC. This encodes CASSYSPEETQYF.

The rearrangement uses TRBV10-3 and TRBJ1-2; D may be TRBD1 (6 bases). The length of the CDR3 is 13 residues. Germline CDR1 and CDR2: ENHRY and SYGVKD. The V end lost 4 bases, the J end lost 7 bases, and 13 bases lay between the germline ends. For the CDR3, the DNA is TGTGCCATCAGTGCGCCAGGGGCGGGTGGCTACACCTTC. Translating gives CAISAPGAGGYTF.

The chain combines TRBV19 with TRBJ1-5; tentative D call: TRBD1 (5 bases). The length of the CDR3 is 17 residues. Germline CDR1 is LNHDA and CDR2 is SQIVND (reference sequence). V shed 2 bases and J shed 2 bases, with 16 bases lying between them. In DNA form, the CDR3 reads TGTGCCAGTAGTATAAGAATAGGGCAGGGCGGCAATCAGCCCCAGCATTTT. Its protein is CASSIRIGQGGNQPQHF.

This clone appeared a single time. The V gene is TRBV7-2, the J gene TRBJ2-5; a weak D match, TRBD2 (5 bases). Germline loops: CDR1 SGHTA, CDR2 FQGNSA. The CDR3 contains 13 residues. V was clipped by 10 bases and J by 3 bases, with 15 bases between them. The CDR3: CATHQRSEETQYF. The DNA for the CDR3 is TGTGCCACACATCAGCGGAGCGAAGAGACCCAGTACTTC.

The chain couples TRBV19 to TRBJ1-2; TRBD1 is a possible D gene (6 bases). Trimming took off 10 bases at V and 7 bases at J, with 22 bases between the two ends. Looked up from germline, CDR1 is LNHDA and CDR2 is SQIVND (reference sequence). The CDR3 totals 14 residues. This CDR3 is CATSRGGAQIGYTF. CDR3 sequence (DNA): TGTGCCACTTCCCGAGGGGGGGCGCAGATTGGCTACACCTTC.

This chain links TRBV19 with TRBJ1-1; D uncertain. The V and J ends lost 6 bases and 1 base respectively, with 15 bases between them. Germline V gives CDR1 LNHDA, CDR2 SQIVND (reference sequence). This CDR3 comprises 15 residues. CDR3 coding DNA: TGTGCCAGTAGCCTGAGAAGCCGGGAGAACACTGAAGCTTTCTTT. It codes for CASSLRSRENTEAFF. Based on the CDR3 plus reference TRBV19 and TRBJ1-1, the full variable domain is DGGITQSPKYLFRKEGQNVTLSCEQNLNHDAMYWYRQDPGQGLRLIYYSQIVNDFQKGDIAEGYSVSREKKESFPLTVTSAQKNPTAFYLCASSLRSRENTEAFFGQGTRLTVV.

The chain combines TRBV7-9 with TRBJ1-1, with D unresolved. Germline CDR1 reads SEHNR; CDR2 reads FQNEAQ (reference sequence). V was trimmed by 3 bases and J by 1 base, leaving 9 bases between them. The CDR3 runs 14 residues. CDR3: CASSFEGRNTEAFF. Here the CDR3 DNA reads TGTGCCAGCAGCTTTGAGGGCAGGAACACTGAAGCTTTCTTT.